The following is a TCR beta chain sequence with its context. This specimen comes from a study of blood T cell repertoires in COVID-19. The wider study: Collection of acute and convalescent COVID-19 samples took place in the United States, Italy and Spain. In each case, the material was cDNA or gDNA derived from T cells, B-cell-depleted T cells, or PBMCs.

Authors' processing steps: The authors estimated nucleated cell counts from reference gene primer amplification. TCRdb's copy holds only in-frame clones and misses some; the assay was immunoSEQ multiplex PCR. V and J calls and clone size are those listed in that table; D and trimming were worked out from the DNA. The sample has 20,000 to 30,000 clones; roughly 92% are singletons. This CDR3 is 12 amino acids long. The V and J ends lost 8 bases and 6 bases, in that order; junction bases with no gene match: 4. V is TRBV12-3 or TRBV12-4 and J is TRBJ2-7, with TRBD1 matching 10 bases. Sequencing used peripheral blood. The TCR originated in a human donor in a cohort sampled during active COVID-19. In DNA form, the CDR3 reads TGTGCCAGCGGGACAGGGGTAGGCGAGCAGTACTTC. Translation gives CASGTGVGEQYF.